Below are 23 T cell receptor beta chains sequenced from a single sample in a study of cytomegalovirus exposure and HLA in healthy donors. Produced via immunoSEQ multiplex PCR; TCRdb's table is partial and in-frame only. The sample records some 170,000 clones, roughly 86% being singletons. Sequences were obtained from PBMCs. The receptors stem from a man aged 30-40 years in good health and CMV-seropositive.

This clone was found once. The V and J genes are TRBV30 and TRBJ1-1; the D gene is possibly TRBD1 (5 bases). Germline V gene sequence: CDR1 GTSNPN, CDR2 SVGIG (reference sequence). The length of the CDR3 is 13 residues. V was shortened by 1 base and J by 4 bases, with 10 bases between the two germline ends. CDR3 in DNA: TGTGCCTGGAGTGGGGTCGGGGGCACTGAAGCTTTCTTT. This sequence encodes CAWSGVGGTEAFF.

The chain employs TRBV19 and TRBJ1-1, with a tentative D call TRBD1 (6 bases). CDR3 length: 14 residues. The germline V gene has CDR1 LNHDA and CDR2 SQIVND (reference sequence). V was cut by 3 bases and J by 0 bases, with 8 bases left in between. The DNA for the CDR3 is TGTGCCAGTAGTATCGACAGGTTGAACACTGAAGCTTTCTTT. Its protein is CASSIDRLNTEAFF.

V gene TRBV6-5 combines with J gene TRBJ2-1, with D uncertain. Germline V CDR1 and CDR2: MNHEY, SVGAGI. With 6 bases removed from V and 7 bases from J, the gap between germline ends came to 7 bases. This CDR3 is 11 amino acids long. Written as DNA, the CDR3 is TGTGCCAGCAGAAAAATTAATGAGCAGTTCTTC. This gives the protein CASRKINEQFF.

The rearrangement uses TRBV7-2 and TRBJ1-4; 9 bases are a match to TRBD1. The CDR3 extends over 15 amino acids. CDR1 is SGHTA, CDR2 FQGNSA, per germline. V gave up 0 bases and J gave up 8 bases; unmatched junction bases: 4. The CDR3 DNA reads TGTGCCAGCAGCTTAGCTAACAGGGGGCGGGAAAAACTGTTTTTT. As protein: CASSLANRGREKLFF.

The rearrangement uses TRBV5-1 and TRBJ2-7; perhaps D is TRBD1 or TRBD2 (5 bases each). This CDR3 comprises 13 residues. V lost 4 bases, J lost 6 bases, and 14 bases lay in between. The germline V gene has CDR1 SGHRS and CDR2 YFSETQ. The CDR3 sequence: CASSAAGAFEQYF. The CDR3 nucleotides read TGCGCCAGCAGCGCGGCCGGGGCCTTCGAGCAGTACTTC. The whole variable domain, filled in from reference TRBV5-1 and TRBJ2-7, reads KAGVTQTPRYLIKTRGQQVTLSCSPISGHRSVSWYQQTPGQGLQFLFEYFSETQRNKGNFPGRFSGRQFSNSRSEMNVSTLELGDSALYLCASSAAGAFEQYFGPGTRLTVT.

The rearrangement joins TRBV7-2 to TRBJ1-4; tentative D call: TRBD1 (5 bases). In germline, CDR1 is SGHTA, CDR2 FQGNSA. Trimming took 4 bases from V and 6 from J, leaving 9 bases between them. The length of the CDR3 is 13 residues. Here the CDR3 reads CASSSQGYEKLFF. The DNA for the CDR3 is TGTGCCAGCAGCTCCCAGGGATATGAAAAACTGTTTTTT.

The chain has TRBV7-2 and TRBJ1-1, with D maybe TRBD1 (6 bases). V lost 5 bases and J lost 4, with 17 bases in between. The germline gives CDR1 SGHTA, CDR2 FQGNSA. The CDR3 spans 15 residues. The CDR3 coding sequence is TGTGCCAGCAGCGGACGGACAGCTCTTGCCACTGAAGCTTTCTTT. Encoded protein: CASSGRTALATEAFF.

The rearrangement joins TRBV4-1 to TRBJ1-3; no clear D gene. In germline, CDR1 is MGHRA, CDR2 YSYEKL. This CDR3 has 14 amino acids. V dropped 1 base and J dropped 2 bases, with 6 bases sitting between them. The CDR3 loop reads CASSQGGTGNTIYF. The CDR3 region has the DNA TGCGCCAGCAGCCAAGGGGGTACTGGAAACACCATATATTTT.

The V gene is TRBV10-3, the J gene TRBJ2-3; 7 bases are a match to TRBD2. The CDR3 contains 17 residues. Trimming removed 3 bases from V and 6 bases from J; junction bases left unmatched: 15. The germline V gene has CDR1 ENHRY and CDR2 SYGVKD. CDR3 region: CAISDPVAGMNTDTQYF. DNA of the CDR3: TGTGCCATCAGTGATCCTGTAGCGGGCATGAACACGGATACGCAGTATTTT.

The chain employs TRBV21-1 and TRBJ2-1. TRBV21-1 is a documented pseudogene. This CDR3 has 15 residues. CDR3 loop: CASSKRGAIRNEQFF. The CDR3 DNA follows: TGTGCCAGCAGCAAACGAGGGGCAATACGGAATGAGCAGTTCTTC.

The chain uses TRBV19 and TRBJ1-3; D ambiguous. V dropped 2 bases and J dropped 2 bases, with 7 bases sitting between them. Germline lookup yields CDR1 LNHDA and CDR2 SQIVND (reference sequence). The CDR3 has 14 amino acids. The CDR3 region is CASSISTAGNTIYF. The DNA for the CDR3 is TGTGCCAGTAGTATATCCACTGCTGGAAACACCATATATTTT.

The rearrangement links TRBV7-9 to TRBJ1-1; no clear D. The length of the CDR3 is 14 residues. V lost 1 base, J lost 7 bases, and 13 bases lay in between. Germline V lookup: CDR1 SEHNR, CDR2 FQNEAQ (reference sequence). The CDR3 here is CASSLGMRDGEAFF. As DNA, the CDR3 is TGTGCCAGCAGCTTAGGCATGAGGGATGGTGAAGCTTTCTTT.

J is TRBJ2-1 and V is TRBV25-1; D remains unclear. Trimming pared 8 bases from V and 0 bases from J, leaving 20 bases between. There are 17 residues in the CDR3. In germline, CDR1 is MGHDK, CDR2 SYGVNS. The CDR3 loop is CASRGRVGISSYNEQFF. The CDR3 nucleotides read TGTGCCAGCCGAGGACGGGTAGGCATCTCCTCCTACAATGAGCAGTTCTTC.

CDR3 residues: CASSPGVVPYEQYF. The CDR3 DNA reads as TGTGCCAGCAGCCCCGGCGTTGTCCCCTACGAGCAGTACTTC. This rearrangement joins TRBV6-1 to TRBJ2-7; unclear D gene. Germline V CDR1 and CDR2: MNHNS, SASEGT. The CDR3 has 14 residues. V was trimmed by 6 bases and J by 2 bases, leaving 14 bases between them.

The chain couples TRBV5-1 to TRBJ1-5; no clear D gene. V was trimmed by 5 bases and J by 5 bases, leaving 11 bases between them. In germline, CDR1 is SGHRS, CDR2 YFSETQ. This CDR3 has 13 amino acids. The CDR3 DNA sequence: TGCGCCAGCAGTCTCGGCGCAGATCAGCCCCAGCATTTT. Residues: CASSLGADQPQHF.

This chain uses TRBV7-6 with TRBJ2-7; no definite D call. The CDR3 runs to 14 residues. The germline V gene has CDR1 SGHVS and CDR2 FNYEAQ. The ends were cut back, 5 bases at V and 0 bases at J, with 11 bases in the middle. CDR3 in amino acids: CASSLLSGSYEQYF. Written as DNA, the CDR3 is TGTGCCAGCAGCCTCCTGTCGGGCTCCTACGAGCAGTACTTC.

This rearrangement joins TRBV27 to TRBJ2-7; possible D gene TRBD1, 5 bases. The CDR3 sequence is 14 residues long. Germline CDR1 and CDR2: MNHEY and SMNVEV (reference sequence). Trimming shortened V by 3 bases and J by 5 bases, and 14 bases separated the two germline ends. The CDR3 reads CASSFLTRVDEQYF. DNA for the CDR3: TGTGCCAGCAGTTTTCTGACCAGGGTGGACGAGCAGTACTTC.

The rearrangement joins TRBV29-1 to TRBJ1-3, with a tentative D call TRBD1 (5 bases). V lost 0 bases and J 5 bases, leaving 5 bases between the germline ends. This CDR3 comprises 12 residues. Germline V gene sequence: CDR1 SQVTM, CDR2 ANQGSEA. Written as DNA, the CDR3 is TGCAGCGTTGAAGAGGGACGAAACACCATATATTTT. Translated, it gives CSVEEGRNTIYF.

This clone appeared once. The genes are TRBV12-5 and TRBJ2-3, with D unresolved. Per germline, CDR1 LGHNT and CDR2 FRNRAP. There are 16 residues in the CDR3. V gave up 1 base and J gave up 0 bases, with 11 bases separating them. In DNA, the CDR3 is TGTGCTAGTGGTTTGGCCTATCCCGGAAGCACAGATACGCAGTATTTT. Amino acid sequence: CASGLAYPGSTDTQYF.

The chain joins TRBV19 to TRBJ2-7; 11 bases align to TRBD2. CDR1 is LNHDA and CDR2 is SQIVND in the germline V gene (reference sequence). CDR3 length: 14 amino acids. Germline trimming cut 6 bases from V and 6 bases from J; bases unmatched to any gene: 7. The CDR3, as DNA: TGTGCCAGTAGAACTAGCGGGAGAACTACCGAGCAGTACTTC. Its protein product is CASRTSGRTTEQYF.

The chain couples TRBV4-3 to TRBJ1-1; D gene unclear. Looked up from germline, CDR1 is LGHNA and CDR2 is YSLEER. This CDR3 contains 15 residues. The V end was cut by 4 bases, the J end by 0 bases, with 12 bases between. This chain's CDR3 is CASSRDGTMNTEAFF. Written as DNA, the CDR3 is TGCGCCAGCAGCCGAGACGGAACAATGAACACTGAAGCTTTCTTT.

This chain connects TRBV6-6 to TRBJ2-2; the D is unclear. The germline gives CDR1 MNHNY, CDR2 SVGAGI (reference sequence). The CDR3 covers 13 residues. Trimming took 3 bases from V and 5 from J, leaving 7 bases between them. CDR3 DNA: TGTGCCAGCAGTTATAGGTTTACCGGGGAGCTGTTTTTT. Translated, it gives CASSYRFTGELFF.

V usage is TRBV29-1 and J usage is TRBJ2-7, with 10 positions matching TRBD2. V dropped 5 bases and J dropped 3; count of bases not matched to a gene: 4. Germline V gene data show CDR1 as SQVTM and CDR2 as ANQGSEA. The CDR3 spans 13 residues. As DNA, the CDR3 is TGCAGCGTTAGCGGGAGGGCCGGCTACGAGCAGTACTTC. It encodes CSVSGRAGYEQYF.